This section outlines one TCR beta chain sequence together with its context. Its antigen is not identified. Using its own MiXCR run on the reads, TCRdb lists one record per CDR3 protein. The data contain some 180,000 distinct CDR3 sequences, approximately 18% of them singletons. The data were obtained in a study of T cell repertoires in cytomegalovirus infection. As for the study in general: Shared public TCR beta signatures pointed to both CMV infection and a matching HLA type. Notes on the study in general: HLA-C-restricted CMV-specific TCR beta clonotypes prevailed in the ex vivo response.

Between the trimmed V and J ends, which lost 6 bases and 4 bases, there was a span of 13 bases. Looked up from germline, CDR1 is MNHEY and CDR2 is SMNVEV (reference sequence). The CDR3 loop spans 14 amino acids. The rearrangement joins TRBV27 to TRBJ1-5, with D tentatively TRBD1 (6 bases). Sequencing was performed on CD8+ T cells from PBMCs. The clonotype originates from a human donor in good health (CMV status not recorded). Some clones in this sample may be carry-over from other donors' samples. The DNA of the CDR3 is TGTGCCAGCAGGAAGGACAGTAGAAATCAGCCCCAGCATTTT. Residues: CASRKDSRNQPQHF.